This T cell receptor (beta chain) was identified in a study of radiation and T cells in renal cell carcinoma. Study-wide results and limits: Top tumor clonotypes rose in blood 2 weeks post-radiation, then contracted. Without pretreatment biopsies, baseline tumor clonotype presence was undetermined.

This clone was recorded once. What it binds is not known. Some clones are missing from TCRdb's copy, which holds only in-frame ones; the method was immunoSEQ multiplex PCR. The sample includes 100,000 to 150,000 clones, about 81% of them seen just once. Time point meaning: blood 2 weeks post-SBRT. The treatment here: 15 Gy SBRT to primary tumor, nephrectomy 4 weeks later. Serial blood draws occurred at baseline and 2 and 4 weeks post-SBRT. The CDR3 extends over 17 amino acids. V was pared by 6 bases and J by 4 bases, with 24 bases between. The V gene's germline CDR1 is MDHEN and CDR2 SYDVKM. The receptor was isolated from a woman aged 55-70 years with renal cell carcinoma. The rearrangement uses TRBV28 and TRBJ1-1, with a weak D call TRBD1 (6 bases). The sequenced sample was blood, obtained from a patient whose treatment included radiotherapy and nephrectomy. The CDR3 coding sequence is TGTGCCAGCAGCTTACAGGGCCCCTCGGGTACTTTCACTGAAGCTTTCTTT. Translated, it gives CASSLQGPSGTFTEAFF. Full variable domain (remainder filled in from reference TRBV28 and TRBJ1-1): DVKVTQSSRYLVKRTGEKVFLECVQDMDHENMFWYRQDPGLGLRLIYFSYDVKMKEKGDIPEGYSVSREKKERFSLILESASTNQTSMYLCASSLQGPSGTFTEAFFGQGTRLTVV.